The 21 T cell receptor beta chains in this list originate from one sample, sequenced in a study of blood T cell repertoires in COVID-19. Generated by immunoSEQ multiplex PCR, the TCRdb table keeps only in-frame clones and is missing some. The profile shows 250,000 or so clones, about 87% of them singletons. Sequenced sample: PBMCs or T cells enriched from blood (not recorded which). Every receptor here comes from a woman aged 25 to 39 who had been exposed to COVID-19.

V usage is TRBV28 and J usage is TRBJ2-3; 7 bases match TRBD2. With 4 bases clipped from V and 1 base from J, the junction kept 5 bases outside the gene matches. Germline CDR1 is MDHEN and CDR2 is SYDVKM. CDR3 length equals 15 residues. CDR3 bases: TGTGCCAGCAGTTCCGCGGGGGAGGGCACAGATACGCAGTATTTT. Residues: CASSSAGEGTDTQYF.

The chain employs TRBV6-1 and TRBJ2-1; D remains ambiguous. V was shortened by 0 bases and J by 4 bases, with 13 bases between the two germline ends. CDR1 is MNHNS, CDR2 SASEGT, per germline. CDR3 size: 16 residues. CDR3 bases: TGTGCCAGCAGTGAAGCGCAGCAGGATCGGTACAATGAGCAGTTCTTC. As protein: CASSEAQQDRYNEQFF.

This chain links TRBV28 with TRBJ2-1; TRBD1 is a possible D gene (7 bases). The germline gives CDR1 MDHEN, CDR2 SYDVKM. The V and J ends lost 5 bases and 6 bases respectively, with 17 bases between them. The CDR3 is made up of 15 amino acids. CDR3 sequence: CASSTSGGGGNEQFF. DNA of the CDR3: TGTGCCAGCAGTACCTCAGGGGGAGGTGGCAATGAGCAGTTCTTC.

This chain links TRBV6-4 with TRBJ2-1; 14 bases map to TRBD2. The CDR3 runs 19 residues. The germline V gene encodes CDR1 MRHNA and CDR2 SNTAGT. The junction had 12 bases not matched to a gene; V was cut back by 0 bases and J by 8 bases. The CDR3 DNA follows: TGTGCCAGCAGTGACTCGTTGGCCCCCGGGACTAGCGGGAGTCATGAGCAGTTCTTC. As protein: CASSDSLAPGTSGSHEQFF.

The chain recombines TRBV5-1 with TRBJ2-1; 11 bases match TRBD1. The CDR3 length is 15 residues. Looked up from germline, CDR1 is SGHRS and CDR2 is YFSETQ. V shed 3 bases and J 7 bases; nucleotides not matched to a gene: 6. CDR3 DNA: TGCGCCAGCAGCTCCCGGACAGGGGGCTGGAATGAGCAGTTCTTC. This encodes CASSSRTGGWNEQFF.

This chain joins TRBV12-3 or TRBV12-4 and TRBJ2-5; a weak D match, TRBD2 (5 bases). The CDR3 extends over 13 amino acids. The V gene lost 3 bases and the J gene lost 5 bases, with 10 bases spanning the gap. CDR3 in DNA: TGTGCCAGCAGTTTTGCTAGCCGGGAGACCCAGTACTTC. Translating it yields CASSFASRETQYF.

The rearrangement uses TRBV30 and TRBJ1-4, with 9 bases matching TRBD1. Germline lookup yields CDR1 GTSNPN and CDR2 SVGIG (reference sequence). The CDR3 is 15 residues long. V was clipped by 0 bases and J by 8 bases; unmatched bases: 7. The CDR3 nucleotides read TGTGCCTGGAGTGTCCCCGGGACAGGGAAAGAAAAACTGTTTTTT. Protein product: CAWSVPGTGKEKLFF.

V and J are TRBV6-2 or TRBV6-3 and TRBJ1-1, with 7 bases identical to TRBD1. Germline V gives CDR1 MNHEY, CDR2 SVGEGT. This CDR3 has 14 residues. Trimming cost V 4 bases and J 1 base; bases outside gene matches: 3. The chain's CDR3 is CASSSRQGNTEAFF. The CDR3 nucleotides read TGTGCCAGCAGTTCCCGACAGGGGAACACTGAAGCTTTCTTT.

The rearrangement uses TRBV27 and TRBJ2-7; no reliable D call. The V gene lost 6 bases and the J gene lost 3 bases, with 9 bases spanning the gap. CDR1 is MNHEY, CDR2 SMNVEV, per germline (reference sequence). This CDR3 is built from 12 residues. The CDR3 DNA is TGTGCCAGCAGCCCTAACCTCTACGAGCAGTACTTC. Its translation is CASSPNLYEQYF.

The chain uses TRBV7-9 and TRBJ2-2, with TRBD2 matching 13 bases. V dropped 6 bases and J dropped 1; count of bases not matched to a gene: 8. The CDR3 contains 18 residues. CDR1 and CDR2 from the germline V gene are SEHNR and FQNEAQ (reference sequence). CDR3: CASRYGLAGERNTGELFF. The CDR3 nucleotides are TGTGCCAGCAGATACGGACTAGCGGGAGAAAGGAACACCGGGGAGCTGTTTTTT.

V usage is TRBV10-1 and J usage is TRBJ2-3, with 7 positions matching TRBD1. V trimming: 3 bases; J trimming: 3 bases; junction bases outside the gene matches: 6. Germline-derived CDR1 and CDR2 are WNHNN and SYGVQD (reference sequence). The CDR3 covers 15 residues. The CDR3 coding sequence is TGCGCCAGCAGTGAAGACAGGGTCTTAACAGATACGCAGTATTTT. This codes for CASSEDRVLTDTQYF.

V usage is TRBV25-1 and J usage is TRBJ1-2; a possible D gene is TRBD1 (5 bases). The CDR3 length is 13 residues. The V end lost 6 bases, the J end lost 4 bases, and 12 bases lay between the germline ends. Germline loops: CDR1 MGHDK, CDR2 SYGVNS. CDR3 DNA sequence: TGTGCCAGCAGGCCAGGGCAGTCCTATGGCTACACCTTC. Amino acid sequence: CASRPGQSYGYTF.

The chain uses TRBV4-1 and TRBJ2-1; maybe TRBD1 (6 bases). CDR3 length: 17 amino acids. V dropped 1 base and J dropped 10 bases, with 23 bases sitting between them. The V gene's germline CDR1 is MGHRA and CDR2 YSYEKL. CDR3 sequence (DNA): TGCGCCAGCAGCCAAGGGGGATCGACAGGACCCACAAAAGAGCAGTTCTTC. Residues: CASSQGGSTGPTKEQFF.

This chain connects TRBV27 to TRBJ2-7; D may be TRBD1 (6 bases). The germline V and J ends were trimmed by 4 bases and 5 bases, with 15 bases remaining between them. Germline V gives CDR1 MNHEY, CDR2 SMNVEV (reference sequence). The CDR3 length is 14 residues. The CDR3 reads CASSSRGTRNEQYF. The CDR3 DNA reads TGTGCCAGCAGTTCCCGAGGGACACGGAACGAGCAGTACTTC.

The chain employs TRBV27 and TRBJ2-1, with 10 bases aligning to TRBD2. The CDR3 length is 16 residues. Looked up from germline, CDR1 is MNHEY and CDR2 is SMNVEV (reference sequence). The junction had 9 bases not matched to a gene; V was cut back by 5 bases and J by 5 bases. The DNA of the CDR3 is TGTGCCAGCAGTCCTCTAGCGGGAGCAGGGGACAATGAGCAGTTCTTC. Translated, it gives CASSPLAGAGDNEQFF.

The chain links TRBV25-1 to TRBJ2-3; 8 bases align to TRBD1. With 4 bases clipped from V and 4 bases from J, the junction kept 1 base outside the gene matches. CDR1 is MGHDK, CDR2 SYGVNS, per germline. This CDR3 is built from 13 residues. The CDR3 protein is CASSGTGPDTQYF. The CDR3 DNA reads TGTGCCAGCAGTGGGACAGGGCCAGATACGCAGTATTTT.

J is TRBJ1-5 and V is TRBV27, with unresolved D. Germline lookup yields CDR1 MNHEY and CDR2 SMNVEV (reference sequence). V lost 3 bases to trimming and J lost 0 bases, with 6 bases between them. This CDR3 is built from 14 residues. DNA of the CDR3: TGTGCCAGCAGTTTTGTCGGTAGCAATCAGCCCCAGCATTTT. This encodes CASSFVGSNQPQHF.

The gene calls are TRBV3-1 (or the pseudogene TRBV3-2) and TRBJ1-1; maybe TRBD1 (5 bases). The ends were cut back, 1 base at V and 5 bases at J, with 8 bases in the middle. CDR1 and CDR2 from the germline V gene are LGHDT and YNNKEL (reference sequence). CDR3 length: 13 amino acids. The CDR3 spells CASSQGGGTEAFF. The DNA for the CDR3 is TGTGCCAGCAGCCAAGGGGGCGGAACTGAAGCTTTCTTT.

V gene TRBV28 combines with J gene TRBJ2-7; the match to TRBD2 covers 8 bases. The length of the CDR3 is 13 residues. Germline CDR1 is MDHEN and CDR2 is SYDVKM. Trimming at V came to 6 bases and at J to 7 bases, leaving 8 bases not matched to a gene. The CDR3 sequence: CASRAGLVGEQYF. The CDR3 nucleotides are TGTGCCAGCAGGGCGGGACTAGTGGGGGAGCAGTACTTC.

The sample holds many counts of this clone. The chain is built from TRBV5-4 and TRBJ1-2; TRBD1 might be the D (5 bases). The CDR3 has 14 amino acids. Trimming stripped 5 bases from V and 4 bases from J, with 15 bases between. Germline V gene sequence: CDR1 SGHNT, CDR2 YYREEE (reference sequence). The CDR3 DNA reads as TGTGCCAGCAGAGCCCTCGGAGGGGTCTATGGCTACACCTTC. This sequence encodes CASRALGGVYGYTF.

The CDR3 protein is CASRQVGGRDNEQFF. The CDR3, as DNA: TGTGCCAGCAGGCAGGTGGGAGGGCGGGACAATGAGCAGTTCTTC. The chain is built from TRBV28 and TRBJ2-1; 7 bases align to TRBD2. Germline-derived CDR1 and CDR2 are MDHEN and SYDVKM. The CDR3 has 15 amino acids. The J segment lost 5 bases and the V segment lost 6 bases, leaving 10 bases of the junction unmatched.